This T cell receptor beta chain was profiled in a study of PD-1 blockade in classical Hodgkin lymphoma. Time point specified: newly diagnosed, previously untreated cHL patient sample. CD4+ T cells were purified from thawed PBMCs by negative selection. Untreated, newly diagnosed classical Hodgkin lymphoma PBMCs were used for comparison. Remarks on this clone: Its antigen is undetermined.

Study outcomes and limitations: With respect to the repertoire differences, their causes, possibly disease activity or prior therapy, remain undefined. Newly diagnosed patients reportedly trailed healthy donors in baseline TCR diversity.

Generated by immunoSEQ multiplex PCR, the TCRdb table keeps only in-frame clones and is missing some. The top ten hold more than 0.35% of the sample, which has over 25,000 clones, about 90% seen once. Per the germline V gene, CDR1 is SGHRS and CDR2 is YFSETQ. CDR3 length: 14 amino acids. V trimming: 1 base; J trimming: 5 bases; junction bases outside the gene matches: 4. The TCR originated in a human donor with classical Hodgkin lymphoma. The chain uses TRBV5-1 and TRBJ2-7, with 9 bases that match TRBD1. The sequenced sample consisted of CD4+ T cells from blood. The CDR3 loop is CASSLRTGAHEQYF. The CDR3 coding sequence is TGCGCCAGCAGCTTGAGGACAGGGGCCCACGAGCAGTACTTC.